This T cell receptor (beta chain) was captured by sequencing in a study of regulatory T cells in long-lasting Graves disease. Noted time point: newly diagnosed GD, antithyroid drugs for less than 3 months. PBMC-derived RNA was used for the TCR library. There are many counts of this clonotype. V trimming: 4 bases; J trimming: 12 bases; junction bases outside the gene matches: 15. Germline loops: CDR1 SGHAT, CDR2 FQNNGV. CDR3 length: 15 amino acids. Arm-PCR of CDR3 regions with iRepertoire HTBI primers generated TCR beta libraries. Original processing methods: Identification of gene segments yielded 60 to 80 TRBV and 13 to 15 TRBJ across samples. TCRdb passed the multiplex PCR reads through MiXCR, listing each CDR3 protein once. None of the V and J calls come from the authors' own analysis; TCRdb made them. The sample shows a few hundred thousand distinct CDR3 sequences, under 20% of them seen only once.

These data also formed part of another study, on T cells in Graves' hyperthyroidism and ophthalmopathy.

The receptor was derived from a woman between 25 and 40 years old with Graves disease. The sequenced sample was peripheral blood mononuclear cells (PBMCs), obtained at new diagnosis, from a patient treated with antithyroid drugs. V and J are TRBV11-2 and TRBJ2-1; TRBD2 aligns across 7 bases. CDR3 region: CASSSTSDWTRGQFF. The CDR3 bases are TGTGCCAGCAGCTCTACTAGCGATTGGACTAGGGGGCAGTTCTTC.